This TCR beta chain is drawn from a study of radiotherapy plus CTLA-4 blockade in lung cancer. Study summary: For about 19% of patients, objective responses occurred, and approximately 31% had disease control.

The method was immunoSEQ multiplex PCR; TCRdb's version includes in-frame clones alone and lacks a portion of them. The table shows roughly 71,000 clones, with more than 75% occurring only once. CDR1 is SGHNT and CDR2 is YYREEE in the germline V gene (reference sequence). V gave up 0 bases and J gave up 5 bases, with 10 bases separating them. This CDR3 is 14 amino acids long. The material was peripheral blood, obtained from a patient treated with radiotherapy plus ipilimumab. The V and J genes are TRBV5-4 and TRBJ2-3; D is tentatively TRBD1 or TRBD2 (5 bases each). The receptor's source is a human donor with non-small cell lung cancer who had a complete response to radiotherapy plus ipilimumab. The CDR3 DNA reads TGTGCCAGCAGCTTGGGAGGGGTTGGAGATACGCAGTATTTT. It codes for CASSLGGVGDTQYF.